This TCR beta chain was retrieved from a study of T-cell reconstitution after alpha-beta-depleted transplantation in children. Study-wide points: The main origin of T-cell counts and diversity one year after transplant was newly produced T cells. As was reported, about two months after transplant, alpha-beta T cells came from several hundred expanded graft clones. Recipient T cells and thymic progenitors that survived were the source of the high TCRbeta diversity seen at day 60 in some patients.

A TCRbeta library incorporating unique molecular identifiers was prepared. In TCRdb, the PCR reads were re-called with MiXCR into one record per CDR3 protein. The profile covers 530,000 or so distinct CDR3 sequences, with 25% to 30% appearing a single time and less than 40% taken by the ten largest. Points on this clonotype: No antigen is known for it.

CDR1 is MNHEY, CDR2 SMNVEV, per germline (reference sequence). V dropped 1 base and J dropped 3 bases, with 10 bases sitting between them. The CDR3 consists of 15 residues. The J gene is TRBJ1-5, the V gene TRBV27; possibly TRBD1 for D (5 bases). Source: PBMCs, taken before TCRalphabeta/CD19-depleted stem cell transplant. This clonotype was obtained from a boy under two years old with Wiskott-Aldrich syndrome, due to receive a stem cell transplant. Written as DNA, the CDR3 is TGTGCCAGCAGTTTATTAGCTGGGACCAATCAGCCCCAGCATTTT. This codes for CASSLLAGTNQPQHF.